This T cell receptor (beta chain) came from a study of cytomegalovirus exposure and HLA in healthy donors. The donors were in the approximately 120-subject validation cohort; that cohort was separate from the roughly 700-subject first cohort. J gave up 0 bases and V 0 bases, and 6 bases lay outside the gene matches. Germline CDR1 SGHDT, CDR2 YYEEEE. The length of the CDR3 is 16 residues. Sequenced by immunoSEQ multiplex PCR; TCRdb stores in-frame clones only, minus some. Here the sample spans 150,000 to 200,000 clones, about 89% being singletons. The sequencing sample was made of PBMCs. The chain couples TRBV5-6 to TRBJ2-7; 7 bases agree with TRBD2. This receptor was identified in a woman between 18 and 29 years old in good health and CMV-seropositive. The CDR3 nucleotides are TGTGCCAGCAGCTTGGCCGCGAGGACTAGCTCCTACGAGCAGTACTTC. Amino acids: CASSLAARTSSYEQYF.